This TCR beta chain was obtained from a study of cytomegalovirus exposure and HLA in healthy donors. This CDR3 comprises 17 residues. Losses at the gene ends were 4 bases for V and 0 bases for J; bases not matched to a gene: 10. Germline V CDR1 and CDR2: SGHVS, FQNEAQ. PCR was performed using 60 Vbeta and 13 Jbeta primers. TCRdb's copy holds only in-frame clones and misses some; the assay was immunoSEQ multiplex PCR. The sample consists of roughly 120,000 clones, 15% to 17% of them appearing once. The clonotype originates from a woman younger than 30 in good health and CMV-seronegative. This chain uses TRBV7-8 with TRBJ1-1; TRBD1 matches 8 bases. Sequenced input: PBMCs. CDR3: CASSSFWAGGMNTEAFF. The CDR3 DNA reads TGTGCCAGCAGCTCCTTTTGGGCAGGGGGCATGAACACTGAAGCTTTCTTT.